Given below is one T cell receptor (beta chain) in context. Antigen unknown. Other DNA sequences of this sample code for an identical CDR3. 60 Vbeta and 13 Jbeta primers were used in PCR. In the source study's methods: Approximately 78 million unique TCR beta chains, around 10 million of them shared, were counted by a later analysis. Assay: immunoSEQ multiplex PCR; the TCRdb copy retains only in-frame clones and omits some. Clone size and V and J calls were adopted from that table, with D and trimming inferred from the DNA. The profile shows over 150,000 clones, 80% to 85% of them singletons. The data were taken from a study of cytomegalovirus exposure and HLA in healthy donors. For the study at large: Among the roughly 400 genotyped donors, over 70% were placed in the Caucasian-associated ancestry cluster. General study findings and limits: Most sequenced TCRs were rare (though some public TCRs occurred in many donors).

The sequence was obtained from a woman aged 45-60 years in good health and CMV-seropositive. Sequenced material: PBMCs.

CDR3 region: CASSLRLAGYEQYF. The CDR3 DNA is TGTGCCAGCAGTTTAAGGCTAGCGGGGTACGAGCAGTACTTC. This chain links TRBV28 with TRBJ2-7; 9 bases are shared with TRBD2. CDR1 is MDHEN, CDR2 SYDVKM, per germline. The CDR3 contains 14 residues. V was clipped by 2 bases and J by 4 bases; unmatched bases: 3.